The clone carrying this TCR beta chain was found many times. The sample is drawn from a study of T cells in Graves' hyperthyroidism and ophthalmopathy. Regions amplified from RNA transcripts were the TCR beta CDR3 regions. The TCR CDR3 first-round RT-PCR relied on the HTBI primer set. TCRdb ran MiXCR on the multiplex PCR reads and lists one entry per CDR3 protein. The top ten clones hold about 49% of a sample with roughly 500,000 distinct CDR3 sequences, approximately 23% of them seen once. The PBMCs studied were ones that came from approximately 9.9 ml fresh peripheral blood. CDR1 is SNHLY, CDR2 FYNNEI, per germline. The CDR3 covers 15 residues. The ends were cut back, 4 bases at V and 5 bases at J, with 17 bases in the middle.

Sequencing was carried out using blood. The sequence was obtained from a woman in her 70s with Graves' ophthalmopathy. The chain has TRBV2 and TRBJ1-2; D might be TRBD1 (5 bases). The CDR3 spells CASSVIQGMAYGYTF. Here the CDR3 DNA reads TGTGCCAGCAGTGTAATTCAGGGTATGGCATATGGCTACACCTTC.